A selection of T cell receptor beta chains follows, all from one sample in a study of cytomegalovirus exposure and HLA in healthy donors. Measured with immunoSEQ multiplex PCR; TCRdb has only the in-frame clones, and not every one. Here the sample spans a few hundred thousand clones, less than 95% being singletons. The sample was PBMCs. The receptors come from a woman in her thirties in good health and CMV-seronegative. The CDR3 runs from the conserved cysteine through the conserved F or W. Fields, in order: D gene, V gene, clone size, J gene, CDR3 protein, CDR3 DNA. The D gene is left open where the match is weak. The listing skips clone size in some rows; elsewhere it reads once, few, many or a size class.

d_gene: TRBD2
v_gene: TRBV27
abundance: .
j_gene: TRBJ2-5
CDR3aa: CASSLTPPGLAGGGQETQYF
CDR3nt: TGTGCCAGCAGTTTAACCCCCCCGGGACTAGCGGGAGGGGGGCAAGAGACCCAGTACTTC

d_gene: .
v_gene: TRBV7-2
abundance: .
j_gene: TRBJ2-5
CDR3aa: CASSSLGETQYF
CDR3nt: TGTGCCAGCAGCTCCCTCGGAGAGACCCAGTACTTC

d_gene: TRBD1
v_gene: TRBV30
abundance: once
j_gene: TRBJ2-2
CDR3aa: CAWFNRGGGELFF
CDR3nt: TGTGCCTGGTTCAACAGGGGCGGCGGGGAGCTGTTTTTT

d_gene: TRBD1
v_gene: TRBV7-9
abundance: few
j_gene: TRBJ2-1
CDR3aa: CASSPPGQAYNEQFF
CDR3nt: TGTGCCAGCAGCCCCCCCGGACAGGCATACAATGAGCAGTTCTTC

d_gene: .
v_gene: TRBV28
abundance: .
j_gene: TRBJ2-1
CDR3aa: CASSLRRIQSNEQFF
CDR3nt: TGTGCCAGCAGTTTAAGGCGGATACAGTCCAATGAGCAGTTCTTC

d_gene: .
v_gene: TRBV7-2
abundance: .
j_gene: TRBJ2-3
CDR3aa: CASSLELGGASLGTDTQYF
CDR3nt: TGTGCCAGCAGCTTAGAGTTAGGAGGGGCTAGCCTCGGCACAGATACGCAGTATTTT

d_gene: .
v_gene: TRBV28
abundance: .
j_gene: TRBJ2-7
CDR3aa: CASSFYNRGSDYF
CDR3nt: TGTGCCAGCAGTTTCTATAATCGGGGGAGTGATTACTTC

d_gene: TRBD1
v_gene: TRBV28
abundance: .
j_gene: TRBJ1-2
CDR3aa: CASSLDRMNGYTF
CDR3nt: TGTGCCAGCAGTTTGGACAGGATGAATGGCTACACCTTC

d_gene: .
v_gene: TRBV27
abundance: .
j_gene: TRBJ2-1
CDR3aa: CASSLAGVNNEQFF
CDR3nt: TGTGCCAGCAGTCTGGCAGGAGTTAACAATGAGCAGTTCTTC

d_gene: .
v_gene: TRBV28
abundance: .
j_gene: TRBJ2-5
CDR3aa: CASSPLYVPSGNLVETQYF
CDR3nt: TGTGCCAGCAGTCCATTATATGTCCCTTCCGGGAACCTGGTGGAGACCCAGTACTTC

d_gene: .
v_gene: TRBV11-2
abundance: .
j_gene: TRBJ2-7
CDR3aa: CASSLERAPSSYEQYF
CDR3nt: TGTGCCAGCAGCTTAGAACGTGCTCCGAGCTCCTACGAGCAGTACTTC

d_gene: .
v_gene: TRBV6-8
abundance: .
j_gene: TRBJ2-7
CDR3aa: CASSDRQEGSDEQYF
CDR3nt: TGTGCCAGCAGTGATCGTCAGGAGGGGAGCGACGAGCAGTACTTC

d_gene: .
v_gene: TRBV28
abundance: .
j_gene: TRBJ2-7
CDR3aa: CASSLRGSGEQYF
CDR3nt: TGTGCCAGCAGTTTACGGGGGAGTGGTGAGCAGTACTTC

d_gene: TRBD2
v_gene: TRBV11-2
abundance: .
j_gene: TRBJ2-5
CDR3aa: CASSPTAGGRPYF
CDR3nt: TGTGCCAGCAGCCCAACCGCGGGAGGGCGACCATACTTC

d_gene: TRBD2
v_gene: TRBV11-2
abundance: few
j_gene: TRBJ2-7
CDR3aa: CASSPPGTSGSHEQYF
CDR3nt: TGTGCCAGCAGTCCGCCGGGGACTAGCGGGAGCCACGAGCAGTACTTC

d_gene: .
v_gene: TRBV28
abundance: .
j_gene: TRBJ2-3
CDR3aa: CASSLSRVARTDTQYF
CDR3nt: TGTGCCAGCAGTTTGAGCCGGGTGGCCCGCACAGATACGCAGTATTTT

d_gene: TRBD2
v_gene: TRBV12-5
abundance: .
j_gene: TRBJ2-1
CDR3aa: CASGAGTSHLDEQFF
CDR3nt: TGTGCTAGTGGAGCCGGGACTAGTCACCTCGATGAGCAGTTCTTC

d_gene: .
v_gene: TRBV6-5
abundance: .
j_gene: TRBJ1-1
CDR3aa: CASSLRKNTEAFF
CDR3nt: TGTGCCAGCAGTTTGCGAAAGAACACTGAAGCTTTCTTT

d_gene: TRBD1
v_gene: TRBV7-2
abundance: once
j_gene: TRBJ1-1
CDR3aa: CASSSPTGWAFF
CDR3nt: TGTGCCAGCAGCTCCCCGACAGGGTGGGCTTTCTTT

d_gene: .
v_gene: TRBV11-2
abundance: .
j_gene: TRBJ2-2
CDR3aa: CASSLAGTGELFF
CDR3nt: TGTGCCAGCAGCTTAGCGGGCACCGGGGAGCTGTTTTTT

d_gene: .
v_gene: TRBV6-1
abundance: .
j_gene: TRBJ1-1
CDR3aa: CASSETVTGWPEAFF
CDR3nt: TGTGCCAGCAGTGAAACGGTCACAGGGTGGCCTGAAGCTTTCTTT

d_gene: TRBD2
v_gene: TRBV5-6
abundance: .
j_gene: TRBJ2-3
CDR3aa: CASSFAGTSLTDTQYF
CDR3nt: TGTGCCAGCAGCTTCGCCGGGACTAGCCTCACAGATACGCAGTATTTT

d_gene: TRBD2
v_gene: TRBV11-2
abundance: .
j_gene: TRBJ2-7
CDR3aa: CASSLGLAYEQYF
CDR3nt: TGTGCCAGCAGCTTGGGACTAGCGTACGAGCAGTACTTC

d_gene: TRBD2
v_gene: TRBV5-6
abundance: .
j_gene: TRBJ2-7
CDR3aa: CASSSGLAGVSWYEQYF
CDR3nt: TGTGCCAGCAGCTCGGGACTAGCGGGAGTAAGTTGGTACGAGCAGTACTTC

d_gene: .
v_gene: TRBV27
abundance: .
j_gene: TRBJ2-2
CDR3aa: CASSWGGHLNTGELFF
CDR3nt: TGTGCCAGCAGTTGGGGGGGACACCTAAACACCGGGGAGCTGTTTTTT

d_gene: TRBD1
v_gene: TRBV29-1
abundance: .
j_gene: TRBJ1-1
CDR3aa: CSAAHIVGQDLWGTEAFF
CDR3nt: TGCAGCGCAGCTCATATTGTGGGACAGGACCTGTGGGGCACTGAAGCTTTCTTT

d_gene: .
v_gene: TRBV7-6
abundance: .
j_gene: TRBJ1-4
CDR3aa: CASSLGTDEKLFF
CDR3nt: TGTGCCAGCAGCCTTGGGACGGACGAAAAACTGTTTTTT

d_gene: .
v_gene: TRBV27
abundance: .
j_gene: TRBJ1-5
CDR3aa: CASSLGGGGSNQPQHF
CDR3nt: TGTGCCAGCTCGTTAGGGGGGGGAGGAAGCAATCAGCCCCAGCATTTT

d_gene: .
v_gene: TRBV11-3
abundance: .
j_gene: TRBJ2-1
CDR3aa: CASSLVPLLYNEQFF
CDR3nt: TGTGCCAGCAGCTTAGTACCCCTCCTCTACAATGAGCAGTTCTTC

d_gene: .
v_gene: TRBV4-2
abundance: few
j_gene: TRBJ2-7
CDR3aa: CASSQDDGGQAAYEQYF
CDR3nt: TGTGCCAGCAGCCAAGATGATGGTGGGCAGGCCGCCTACGAGCAGTACTTC

d_gene: TRBD2
v_gene: TRBV5-4
abundance: .
j_gene: TRBJ2-7
CDR3aa: CASSLEASGGYEQYF
CDR3nt: TGTGCCAGCAGCTTGGAGGCTAGCGGGGGGTACGAGCAGTACTTC

d_gene: .
v_gene: TRBV1
abundance: once
j_gene: TRBJ2-5
CDR3aa: CTSSQDRLAGGRETQYF
CDR3nt: TGCACCAGCAGCCAAGATCGCCTAGCGGGAGGGCGGGAGACCCAGTACTTC

d_gene: .
v_gene: TRBV5-1
abundance: .
j_gene: TRBJ2-2
CDR3aa: CASSLGAGTFMNTGELFF
CDR3nt: TGCGCCAGCAGCTTGGGAGCCGGGACTTTCATGAACACCGGGGAGCTGTTTTTT

d_gene: .
v_gene: TRBV27
abundance: .
j_gene: TRBJ2-1
CDR3aa: CASSFLKGSSYNEQFF
CDR3nt: TGTGCCAGCAGTTTTCTTAAAGGGAGCTCCTACAATGAGCAGTTCTTC

d_gene: .
v_gene: TRBV4-1
abundance: .
j_gene: TRBJ2-7
CDR3aa: CASSQVQGTSYEQYF
CDR3nt: TGCGCCAGCAGCCAAGTTCAGGGAACGTCCTACGAGCAGTACTTC

d_gene: TRBD2
v_gene: TRBV28
abundance: .
j_gene: TRBJ2-7
CDR3aa: CASSTPGLAGPYEQYF
CDR3nt: TGTGCCAGCAGTACCCCGGGACTAGCGGGACCCTACGAGCAGTACTTC

d_gene: TRBD1
v_gene: TRBV6-8
abundance: .
j_gene: TRBJ2-7
CDR3aa: CASNIPGQGFSYEQYF
CDR3nt: TGTGCCAGCAATATCCCGGGACAGGGTTTCTCCTACGAGCAGTACTTC

d_gene: .
v_gene: TRBV9
abundance: .
j_gene: TRBJ2-3
CDR3aa: CASSVFGNTDTQYF
CDR3nt: TGTGCCAGCAGCGTCTTTGGGAACACAGATACGCAGTATTTT

d_gene: TRBD2
v_gene: TRBV5-6
abundance: .
j_gene: TRBJ2-7
CDR3aa: CASSLAGLAGNSYEQYF
CDR3nt: TGTGCCAGCAGCTTGGCAGGACTAGCGGGTAACTCCTACGAGCAGTACTTC

d_gene: TRBD2
v_gene: TRBV14
abundance: .
j_gene: TRBJ2-7
CDR3aa: CASSRGLAGFEQYF
CDR3nt: TGTGCCAGCAGCCGAGGACTAGCGGGATTCGAGCAGTACTTC

d_gene: TRBD2
v_gene: TRBV7-2
abundance: .
j_gene: TRBJ2-2
CDR3aa: CASNLAGAGELFF
CDR3nt: TGTGCCAGCAATCTAGCGGGAGCCGGGGAGCTGTTTTTT

d_gene: .
v_gene: TRBV29-1
abundance: once
j_gene: TRBJ2-7
CDR3aa: CSVTGGYEQYF
CDR3nt: TGCAGCGTAACGGGTGGCTACGAGCAGTACTTC

d_gene: .
v_gene: TRBV28
abundance: once
j_gene: TRBJ1-2
CDR3aa: CASSLRTGLGGYTF
CDR3nt: TGTGCCAGCAGTTTACGAACAGGGTTGGGCGGCTACACCTTC

d_gene: .
v_gene: TRBV5-1
abundance: .
j_gene: TRBJ2-2
CDR3aa: CASSLALDRSGELFF
CDR3nt: TGCGCCAGCAGCTTGGCTCTAGATCGTTCCGGGGAGCTGTTTTTT

d_gene: .
v_gene: TRBV27
abundance: .
j_gene: TRBJ1-2
CDR3aa: CASSLLPLAGGYTF
CDR3nt: TGTGCCAGCAGTTTGCTCCCCCTTGCGGGAGGCTACACCTTC

d_gene: TRBD2
v_gene: TRBV4-3
abundance: .
j_gene: TRBJ2-6
CDR3aa: CASSQGAGTGANVLTF
CDR3nt: TGCGCCAGCAGCCAGGGAGCGGGAACTGGGGCCAACGTCCTGACTTTC

d_gene: .
v_gene: TRBV7-9
abundance: .
j_gene: TRBJ2-5
CDR3aa: CASSLIGETQYF
CDR3nt: TGTGCCAGCAGCTTAATAGGAGAGACCCAGTACTTC

d_gene: .
v_gene: TRBV7-9
abundance: .
j_gene: TRBJ2-7
CDR3aa: CASSFSGAGLSYEQYF
CDR3nt: TGTGCCAGCAGCTTTTCCGGGGCGGGCCTCTCCTACGAGCAGTACTTC

d_gene: .
v_gene: TRBV6-1
abundance: .
j_gene: TRBJ1-1
CDR3aa: CASSARRDTKNTEAFF
CDR3nt: TGTGCCAGCAGTGCTCGCCGGGACACTAAGAACACTGAAGCTTTCTTT

d_gene: TRBD1
v_gene: TRBV9
abundance: once
j_gene: TRBJ1-2
CDR3aa: CATYRGHGYGYTF
CDR3nt: TGTGCCACCTACAGGGGGCACGGCTATGGCTACACCTTC

d_gene: .
v_gene: TRBV9
abundance: .
j_gene: TRBJ2-2
CDR3aa: CASSSHTGELFF
CDR3nt: TGTGCCAGCAGCTCCCACACCGGGGAGCTGTTTTTT

d_gene: TRBD2
v_gene: TRBV11-2
abundance: .
j_gene: TRBJ2-1
CDR3aa: CASSLGSGRTYNEQFF
CDR3nt: TGTGCCAGCAGCTTAGGTAGCGGGAGGACCTACAATGAGCAGTTCTTC

d_gene: TRBD2
v_gene: TRBV19
abundance: .
j_gene: TRBJ2-1
CDR3aa: CASRAGPGVEQFF
CDR3nt: TGTGCCAGTAGAGCGGGACCCGGAGTTGAGCAGTTCTTC

d_gene: .
v_gene: TRBV9
abundance: .
j_gene: TRBJ2-7
CDR3aa: CASSVGSGPDEQYF
CDR3nt: TGTGCCAGCAGCGTAGGGTCAGGGCCGGACGAGCAGTACTTC

d_gene: .
v_gene: TRBV5-1
abundance: few
j_gene: TRBJ2-3
CDR3aa: CASSTRRSVRTSTDTQYF
CDR3nt: TGCGCCAGCAGCACCAGGCGGTCCGTTAGAACTAGCACAGATACGCAGTATTTT

d_gene: .
v_gene: TRBV14
abundance: .
j_gene: TRBJ2-6
CDR3aa: CASRGAGANVLTF
CDR3nt: TGTGCCAGCAGAGGGGCTGGGGCCAACGTCCTGACTTTC

d_gene: .
v_gene: TRBV2
abundance: .
j_gene: TRBJ2-5
CDR3aa: CASSERGARGQGETQYF
CDR3nt: TGTGCCAGCAGTGAAAGGGGGGCACGGGGTCAGGGGGAGACCCAGTACTTC

d_gene: .
v_gene: TRBV27
abundance: once
j_gene: TRBJ2-1
CDR3aa: CASSLAGPPLNEQFF
CDR3nt: TGTGCCAGCAGTTTGGCGGGACCGCCTCTGAATGAGCAGTTCTTC

d_gene: .
v_gene: TRBV4-1
abundance: few
j_gene: TRBJ2-7
CDR3aa: CASSQGALGVSPYEQYF
CDR3nt: TGCGCCAGCAGCCAAGGGGCTTTGGGGGTGAGCCCCTACGAGCAGTACTTC

d_gene: .
v_gene: TRBV11-3
abundance: .
j_gene: TRBJ2-7
CDR3aa: CASSSLESPYEQYF
CDR3nt: TGTGCCAGCAGCTCCCTAGAGTCTCCCTACGAGCAGTACTTC